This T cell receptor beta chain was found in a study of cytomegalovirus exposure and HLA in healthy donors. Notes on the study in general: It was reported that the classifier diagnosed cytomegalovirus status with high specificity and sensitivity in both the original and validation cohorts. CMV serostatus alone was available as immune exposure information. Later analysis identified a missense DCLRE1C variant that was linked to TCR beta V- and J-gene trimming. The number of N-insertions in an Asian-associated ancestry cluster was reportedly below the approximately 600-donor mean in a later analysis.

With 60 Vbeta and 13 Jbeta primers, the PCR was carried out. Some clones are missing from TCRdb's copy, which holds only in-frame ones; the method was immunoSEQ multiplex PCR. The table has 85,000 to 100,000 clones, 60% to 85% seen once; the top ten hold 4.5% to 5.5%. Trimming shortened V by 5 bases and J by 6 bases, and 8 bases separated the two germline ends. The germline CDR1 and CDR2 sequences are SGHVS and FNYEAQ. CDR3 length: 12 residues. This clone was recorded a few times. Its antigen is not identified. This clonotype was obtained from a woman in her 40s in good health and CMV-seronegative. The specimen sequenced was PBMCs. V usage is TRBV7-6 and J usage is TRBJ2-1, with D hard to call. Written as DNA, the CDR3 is TGTGCCAGCAGCCCCTATCCCAATGAGCAGTTCTTC. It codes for CASSPYPNEQFF. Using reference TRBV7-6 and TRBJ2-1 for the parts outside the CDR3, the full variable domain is GAGVSQSPRYKVTKRGQDVALRCDPISGHVSLYWYRQALGQGPEFLTYFNYEAQQDKSGLPNDRFSAERPEGSISTLTIQRTEQRDSAMYRCASSPYPNEQFFGPGTRLTVL.